What follows are 8 T cell receptor beta chains derived from one specimen sequenced in a study of shared clonotypes between healthy human individuals. Profiling relied on immunoSEQ multiplex PCR, and the TCRdb table lists in-frame clones only, not all of them. The table lists more than 2,000,000 clones, approximately 92% of them singletons. The specimen was naive CD4+ T cells sorted from blood. Subset specified: CD45RA+ positively selected. Receptors were obtained from a young man in good health.

This clone appeared a single time. For the CDR3, the DNA is TGTGCCAGCAGCCTGAAAGGGGGGACTAATGAAAAACTGTTTTTT. Translated, it gives CASSLKGGTNEKLFF. The chain is built from TRBV7-8 and TRBJ1-4, with D tentatively TRBD1 (6 bases). CDR1 and CDR2 from the germline V gene are SGHVS and FQNEAQ. CDR3 length: 15 residues. Trimming left V 5 bases short and J 2 bases short, with 12 bases between.

About this clone itself: The same CDR3 is also encoded by other DNA sequences in this sample. This rearrangement joins TRBV5-4 to TRBJ1-1; D is unclear. CDR1 and CDR2 from the germline V gene are SGHNT and YYREEE (reference sequence). The CDR3 spans 13 residues. Trimming pared 0 bases from V and 2 bases from J, leaving 5 bases between. DNA for the CDR3: TGTGCCAGCAGCTTGGCGGGCAACACTGAAGCTTTCTTT. As protein: CASSLAGNTEAFF.

A remark on this clone: The sample has other DNA sequences that encode this CDR3 too. CDR3 nucleotide sequence: TGTGCCAGCAGCTTGAGAGCTAACTATGGCTACACCTTC. It translates to CASSLRANYGYTF. This chain connects TRBV5-6 to TRBJ1-2; D is ambiguous. The germline V gene has CDR1 SGHDT and CDR2 YYEEEE. This CDR3 contains 13 residues. V lost 1 base and J 0 bases, leaving 4 bases between the germline ends. The whole variable domain, remainder taken from reference TRBV5-6 and TRBJ1-2, is DAGVTQSPTHLIKTRGQQVTLRCSPKSGHDTVSWYQQALGQGPQFIFQYYEEEERQRGNFPDRFSGHQFPNYSSELNVNALLLGDSALYLCASSLRANYGYTFGSGTRLTVV.

This chain connects TRBV4-1 to TRBJ2-3, with no clear D. The CDR3 has 15 amino acids. Trimming cost V 1 base and J 2 bases, with 10 bases left between them. CDR1 is MGHRA, CDR2 YSYEKL, per germline. The CDR3 spells CASSQGYGPTDTQYF. CDR3 nucleotides: TGCGCCAGCAGCCAAGGATACGGACCCACAGATACGCAGTATTTT.

The rearrangement uses TRBV7-9 and TRBJ2-7; 9 bases line up with TRBD1. This CDR3 contains 16 residues. Germline lookup yields CDR1 SEHNR and CDR2 FQNEAQ (reference sequence). The J segment lost 2 bases and the V segment lost 4 bases, leaving 9 bases of the junction unmatched. The CDR3, as DNA: TGTGCCAGCAGCTATCTAGGACAGGGGTCCACCTACGAGCAGTACTTC. Translating it yields CASSYLGQGSTYEQYF.

The chain combines TRBV6-1 with TRBJ1-2; 7 bases map to TRBD1. CDR1 and CDR2 from the germline V gene are MNHNS and SASEGT. The CDR3 covers 18 residues. V shed 2 bases, J shed 4 bases, and the junction held 16 bases outside the gene matches. The CDR3 region is CASSERAPGRGSAYGYTF. As DNA, the CDR3 is TGTGCCAGCAGTGAAAGGGCGCCGGGCAGGGGGTCGGCCTATGGCTACACCTTC.

The chain is built from TRBV6-1 and TRBJ2-4, with 8 bases identical to TRBD1. CDR3 length: 14 amino acids. Looked up from germline, CDR1 is MNHNS and CDR2 is SASEGT. The V and J ends lost 5 bases and 6 bases, in that order; junction bases with no gene match: 6. Here the CDR3 DNA reads TGTGCCAGCAGTCAGGGGGCCTGGGGAAACATTCAGTACTTC. As protein: CASSQGAWGNIQYF.

This chain links TRBV5-1 with TRBJ1-6, with 8 positions matching TRBD1. Germline CDR1 and CDR2: SGHRS and YFSETQ. The CDR3 consists of 15 residues. J lost 8 bases, V lost 7 bases, and 11 bases had no gene match. For the CDR3, the DNA is TGCGCCAGCGGTTTACAGGGGGTCGGTGATTCACCCCTCCACTTT. It specifies CASGLQGVGDSPLHF.